Presented here are 30 T cell receptor beta chains from one specimen sequenced in a study of control samples from healthy donors and cancer patients. Here immunoSEQ multiplex PCR was the method, and the copy in TCRdb shows in-frame clones only, minus some. Of approximately 150,000 clones listed, 80% to 95% are singletons. Sequenced: blood. The receptors were sampled from a woman younger than 45 in good health.

This clone has a single count. The V gene is TRBV7-2, the J gene TRBJ1-5; D uncertain. Trimming took off 1 base at V and 4 bases at J, with 14 bases between the two ends. CDR1 is SGHTA and CDR2 is FQGNSA in the germline V gene. The CDR3 extends over 16 amino acids. The CDR3 DNA is TGTGCCAGCAGCTTAGTAGGGTTGGGAGTAAATCAGCCCCAGCATTTT. Its translation is CASSLVGLGVNQPQHF.

The genes are TRBV25-1 and TRBJ1-5; no clear D. The germline V and J ends were trimmed by 3 bases and 5 bases, with 23 bases remaining between them. The CDR3 length is 18 residues. From germline, CDR1 is MGHDK and CDR2 SYGVNS. The CDR3 DNA sequence: TGTGCCAGCAGTGATTCACTTGGCGGAGGTCAACCTTATCAGCCCCAGCATTTT. Its translation: CASSDSLGGGQPYQPQHF.

The J gene is TRBJ2-1, the V gene TRBV11-2; 8 bases fit TRBD1. CDR1 is SGHAT, CDR2 FQNNGV, per germline. There are 16 residues in the CDR3. V shed 0 bases, J shed 2 bases, and the junction held 3 bases outside the gene matches. The CDR3 is CASSLETGAPYNEQFF. CDR3 DNA sequence: TGTGCCAGCAGCTTAGAGACAGGGGCGCCCTACAATGAGCAGTTCTTC.

This rearrangement joins TRBV19 to TRBJ2-7, with 12 bases identical to TRBD1. V lost 5 bases to trimming and J lost 5 bases; unmatched junction nucleotides: 10. There are 16 residues in the CDR3. The germline V gene has CDR1 LNHDA and CDR2 SQIVND (reference sequence). The CDR3 DNA reads TGTGCCAGTAGTGATCCCGGGACAGGGGGCAGGGACGAGCAGTACTTC. As protein: CASSDPGTGGRDEQYF. The whole variable domain, remainder taken from reference TRBV19 and TRBJ2-7, is DGGITQSPKYLFRKEGQNVTLSCEQNLNHDAMYWYRQDPGQGLRLIYYSQIVNDFQKGDIAEGYSVSREKKESFPLTVTSAQKNPTAFYLCASSDPGTGGRDEQYFGPGTRLTVT.

The chain uses TRBV9 and TRBJ2-2; a possible D gene is TRBD1 (6 bases). Germline V lookup: CDR1 SGDLS, CDR2 YYNGEE. The V end was cut by 2 bases, the J end by 6 bases, with 11 bases between. The CDR3 runs to 14 residues. The CDR3, as DNA: TGTGCCAGCAGCGTTACAGGGAAGGCCGGGGAGCTGTTTTTT. Protein sequence: CASSVTGKAGELFF.

The chain uses TRBV19 and TRBJ2-2; 7 bases agree with TRBD1. The CDR3 runs 19 residues. Germline V CDR1 and CDR2: LNHDA, SQIVND (reference sequence). Trimming at V came to 5 bases and at J to 3 bases, leaving 18 bases not matched to a gene. The DNA for the CDR3 is TGTGCCAGTAGTTCCATTCTCGACAGGGTCACTACCTACACCGGGGAGCTGTTTTTT. It is translated as CASSSILDRVTTYTGELFF.

The J gene is TRBJ1-2, the V gene TRBV28; 7 nucleotides agree with TRBD1. Per the germline V gene, CDR1 is MDHEN and CDR2 is SYDVKM. The J segment lost 5 bases and the V segment lost 6 bases, leaving 6 bases of the junction unmatched. CDR3 length: 13 residues. The CDR3 sequence is CASSGQDAYGYTF. In DNA, the CDR3 is TGTGCCAGCAGCGGACAGGACGCTTATGGCTACACCTTC.

The chain is built from TRBV2 and TRBJ2-3; the D call may be TRBD1 or TRBD2 (5 bases each). V was clipped by 6 bases and J by 5 bases, with 21 bases between them. This CDR3 spans 16 amino acids. Germline lookup yields CDR1 SNHLY and CDR2 FYNNEI. In DNA, the CDR3 is TGTGCCAGCAGGGTCCAGGGAGCAGCGGTTCGAGATACGCAGTATTTT. This codes for CASRVQGAAVRDTQYF.

The rearrangement uses TRBV18 and TRBJ2-6; no reliable D call. Germline V gene data show CDR1 as KGHSH and CDR2 as LQKENI. V lost 5 bases and J lost 2, with 10 bases in between. The CDR3 has 15 residues. CDR3 sequence reads: CASSSIGPGANVLTF. The CDR3 DNA sequence: TGTGCCAGCTCAAGTATCGGCCCTGGGGCCAACGTCCTGACTTTC.

The chain joins TRBV13 to TRBJ2-7; TRBD1 matches 9 bases. The CDR3 has 14 residues. Germline CDR1 reads PRHDT; CDR2 reads FYEKMQ (reference sequence). J lost 3 bases, V lost 0 bases, and 0 bases had no gene match. CDR3 amino acids: CASSLGTGGYEQYF. In DNA, the CDR3 is TGTGCCAGCAGCTTAGGGACAGGGGGCTACGAGCAGTACTTC.

V usage is TRBV7-9 and J usage is TRBJ1-3; the D gene is possibly TRBD1 (6 bases). The germline V gene has CDR1 SEHNR and CDR2 FQNEAQ (reference sequence). V was clipped by 0 bases and J by 4 bases, with 16 bases between them. This CDR3 region has 17 residues. CDR3 sequence (DNA): TGTGCCAGCAGCTTAGCGTACGCTGCAGGGACAGGAAACACCATATATTTT. It codes for CASSLAYAAGTGNTIYF.

V is TRBV19 and J is TRBJ2-5, with 9 bases lining up with TRBD1. CDR1 is LNHDA and CDR2 is SQIVND in the germline V gene (reference sequence). V shed 7 bases, J shed 4 bases, and the junction held 10 bases outside the gene matches. CDR3 length: 15 amino acids. The CDR3 reads CASTRDRQGVETQYF. The DNA of the CDR3 is TGTGCCAGTACCCGGGACCGACAGGGGGTAGAGACCCAGTACTTC.

The rearrangement links TRBV27 to TRBJ2-3; 7 bases match TRBD2. The CDR3 consists of 17 residues. Trimming at V came to 4 bases and at J to 0 bases, leaving 10 bases not matched to a gene. The germline V gene encodes CDR1 MNHEY and CDR2 SMNVEV (reference sequence). CDR3 amino acids: CASSSLGGRSSTDTQYF. CDR3 bases: TGTGCCAGCAGTTCACTTGGCGGGAGATCTAGCACAGATACGCAGTATTTT.

The rearrangement joins TRBV11-2 to TRBJ1-2; 12 nucleotides line up with TRBD1. Trimming took 3 bases from V and 4 from J; bases not matched to a gene: 3. Germline V gene data show CDR1 as SGHAT and CDR2 as FQNNGV. CDR3 length: 15 amino acids. The chain's CDR3 is CASSFGTGGSYGYTF. CDR3 nucleotides: TGTGCCAGCAGCTTCGGGACAGGGGGCAGCTATGGCTACACCTTC.

The rearrangement links TRBV29-1 to TRBJ2-3; 7 bases map to TRBD1. CDR3 length: 14 amino acids. The trim removed 6 bases at V and 3 bases at J, leaving 9 bases unmatched. Per the germline V gene, CDR1 is SQVTM and CDR2 is ANQGSEA. The CDR3 nucleotides read TGCAGCGTCGACAGGACAGGCGGAACAGATACGCAGTATTTT. Translated, it gives CSVDRTGGTDTQYF.

The CDR3 sequence is CATSGGLAKNIQYF. The CDR3 region has the DNA TGTGCCACCAGTGGGGGGCTAGCCAAAAACATTCAGTACTTC. The chain links TRBV19 to TRBJ2-4; D is tentatively TRBD1 or TRBD2 (6 bases each). The CDR3 is 14 amino acids. Germline V gene lookup returns CDR1 LNHDA and CDR2 SQIVND (reference sequence). V lost 10 bases to trimming and J lost 0 bases, with 13 bases between them.

This chain links TRBV7-9 with TRBJ2-2, with D hard to call. The CDR3 extends over 16 amino acids. V was pared by 2 bases and J by 1 base, with 11 bases between. The germline V gene has CDR1 SEHNR and CDR2 FQNEAQ (reference sequence). The chain's CDR3 is CASSLLGYGNTGELFF. CDR3 sequence (DNA): TGTGCCAGCAGCTTACTCGGGTACGGGAACACCGGGGAGCTGTTTTTT.

The chain employs TRBV18 and TRBJ2-2; D gene ambiguous. Trimming left V 2 bases short and J 2 bases short, with 12 bases between. The germline V gene has CDR1 KGHSH and CDR2 LQKENI. CDR3 size: 16 residues. In DNA form, the CDR3 reads TGTGCCAGCTCACCAGTCGTGGGTGGTAACACCGGGGAGCTGTTTTTT. This translates into CASSPVVGGNTGELFF.

V and J are TRBV10-1 and TRBJ2-5; no clear D. CDR3 length: 19 amino acids. CDR1 and CDR2 (germline): WNHNN, SYGVQD (reference sequence). Trimming left V 0 bases short and J 1 base short, with 21 bases between. The CDR3 sequence: CASSESSSGPESVQETQYF. CDR3 in DNA: TGCGCCAGCAGTGAGTCGAGTTCTGGGCCGGAGAGCGTCCAAGAGACCCAGTACTTC.

This clone was recorded a few times. The rearrangement links TRBV9 to TRBJ2-5, with D possibly being TRBD1 or TRBD2 (5 bases each). Looked up from germline, CDR1 is SGDLS and CDR2 is YYNGEE. The CDR3 extends over 14 amino acids. V gave up 1 base and J gave up 2 bases, with 9 bases separating them. The CDR3 sequence is CASSVYGTQETQYF. In DNA form, the CDR3 reads TGTGCCAGCAGCGTATATGGGACGCAAGAGACCCAGTACTTC.

The chain uses TRBV7-9 and TRBJ2-7, with D unclear. The CDR3 spans 14 residues. The germline V and J ends were trimmed by 0 bases and 3 bases, with 9 bases remaining between them. Germline V gives CDR1 SEHNR, CDR2 FQNEAQ (reference sequence). The CDR3 bases are TGTGCCAGCAGCTTAGCCGAAACAATCTACGAGCAGTACTTC. Its translation: CASSLAETIYEQYF.

This chain links TRBV13 with TRBJ2-5, with TRBD1 identical over 7 bases. Germline CDR1 reads PRHDT; CDR2 reads FYEKMQ (reference sequence). The CDR3 loop spans 16 amino acids. J was trimmed by 4 bases and V by 0 bases; bases with no gene match: 8. The CDR3 loop reads CASSLGQGGWGETQYF. CDR3 nucleotide sequence: TGTGCCAGCAGCTTAGGACAAGGGGGCTGGGGAGAGACCCAGTACTTC.

The chain couples TRBV7-6 to TRBJ2-1; a weak D match, TRBD1 (5 bases). With 5 bases removed from V and 9 bases from J, the gap between germline ends came to 20 bases. The CDR3 totals 15 residues. Germline assignment: CDR1 SGHVS and CDR2 FNYEAQ. In DNA, the CDR3 is TGTGCCAGCAGCCGAAATACCAGGAGTAGGGGTGAGCAGTTCTTC. It translates to CASSRNTRSRGEQFF.

The chain uses TRBV11-2 and TRBJ2-1, with 8 bases that match TRBD2. Germline assignment: CDR1 SGHAT and CDR2 FQNNGV. Losses at the gene ends were 1 base for V and 6 bases for J; bases not matched to a gene: 8. This CDR3 contains 16 residues. The CDR3 reads CASSLAWAGGTNEQFF. CDR3 bases: TGTGCCAGCAGCTTAGCTTGGGCGGGAGGTACCAATGAGCAGTTCTTC.

The V call is TRBV10-3, the J call TRBJ1-4, with 7 nucleotides matching TRBD1. V shed 2 bases and J 6 bases; nucleotides not matched to a gene: 6. The CDR3 totals 15 residues. Germline assignment: CDR1 ENHRY and CDR2 SYGVKD. CDR3 sequence reads: CAISEETGPDEKLFF. CDR3 sequence (DNA): TGTGCCATCAGTGAGGAGACAGGGCCGGATGAAAAACTGTTTTTT.

The chain combines TRBV7-8 with TRBJ2-1, with unresolved D. Germline V gene lookup returns CDR1 SGHVS and CDR2 FQNEAQ. Deletions cut 2 bases from V and 6 bases from J, with 14 bases between. The CDR3 totals 15 residues. The CDR3, as DNA: TGTGCCAGCAGCTTAATCGGGCGGACGGGCAATGAGCAGTTCTTC. This codes for CASSLIGRTGNEQFF.

The CDR3 DNA reads TGTGCCAGCAGCTATGGAGCCTACAATGAGCAGTTCTTC. Translated, it gives CASSYGAYNEQFF. The chain carries TRBV7-9 and TRBJ2-1; D is unresolved. The CDR3 is 13 residues long. From germline, CDR1 is SEHNR and CDR2 FQNEAQ (reference sequence). With 4 bases removed from V and 2 bases from J, the gap between germline ends came to 6 bases. Using reference TRBV7-9 and TRBJ2-1 for the parts outside the CDR3, the full variable domain is DTGVSQNPRHKITKRGQNVTFRCDPISEHNRLYWYRQTLGQGPEFLTYFQNEAQLEKSRLLSDRFSAERPKGSFSTLEIQRTEQGDSAMYLCASSYGAYNEQFFGPGTRLTVL.

The chain is built from TRBV5-1 and TRBJ2-5; 7 nucleotides match TRBD1. The CDR3 spans 14 residues. Trimming at V came to 3 bases and at J to 2 bases, leaving 4 bases not matched to a gene. Germline V gene data show CDR1 as SGHRS and CDR2 as YFSETQ. The DNA of the CDR3 is TGCGCCAGCAGCTCCTGGACAGGTCAAGAGACCCAGTACTTC. Its protein product is CASSSWTGQETQYF.

This clone was seen just once. The rearrangement uses TRBV7-2 and TRBJ2-5; 10 bases line up with TRBD2. Germline CDR1 reads SGHTA; CDR2 reads FQGNSA. Trimming at V came to 3 bases and at J to 7 bases, leaving 2 bases not matched to a gene. CDR3 length: 13 amino acids. CDR3 protein: CASSLEREGTQYF. CDR3 DNA: TGTGCCAGCAGCTTGGAGCGGGAGGGGACCCAGTACTTC.

The V gene is TRBV9, the J gene TRBJ1-4, with D hard to call. The V gene's germline CDR1 is SGDLS and CDR2 YYNGEE. Trimming pared 0 bases from V and 4 bases from J, leaving 7 bases between. The length of the CDR3 is 14 residues. The chain's CDR3 is CASSVAGYNEKLFF. The DNA of the CDR3 is TGTGCCAGCAGCGTAGCGGGTTATAATGAAAAACTGTTTTTT.